This T cell receptor beta chain stems from a study of T cells in localized non-small cell lung cancer. The CDR3 runs 13 residues. With 2 bases removed from V and 2 bases from J, the gap between germline ends came to 4 bases. Germline loops: CDR1 WSHSY, CDR2 SAAADI. The protocol was immunoSEQ multiplex PCR, while the TCRdb copy is restricted to in-frame clones and leaves out a portion. The table includes about 72,000 clones, 80% to 90% detected once. V and J are TRBV10-2 and TRBJ1-3; unclear D gene. The specimen was peripheral blood, collected before any cancer treatment. The TCR was taken from a female donor over 55 with stage I lung adenocarcinoma. CDR3 in DNA: TGCGCCAGCAGTGAGGGCCCTGGAAACACCATATATTTT. It is translated as CASSEGPGNTIYF.